This entry features one TCR beta chain sequence. CDR1 is SNHLY, CDR2 FYNNEI, per germline. The V segment lost 0 bases and the J segment 8 bases; nucleotides outside the gene matches: 6. CDR3 length: 15 amino acids. These data are taken from a study of blood T cell repertoires in COVID-19. About the research overall: Samples of COVID-19 (acute and convalescent) were obtained from the United States, Italy and Spain. From T cells, B-cell-depleted T cells, or PBMCs came the material, which was cDNA or gDNA.

In the authors' workflow: Nucleated cell number was recorded as an estimate derived from reference gene primer amplification. Measured with immunoSEQ multiplex PCR; TCRdb has only the in-frame clones, and not every one. The V and J calls and clone size are taken from that table; D and trimming were inferred from the DNA. The table shows roughly 50,000 clones, with about four fifths occurring only once. The clonotype originates from a woman aged 55-70 years with acute or convalescent COVID-19. The sequencing sample was made of peripheral blood. This chain connects TRBV2 to TRBJ2-1, with TRBD1 identical over 8 bases. CDR3 residues: CASSEARAGGHEQFF. The CDR3 nucleotides read TGTGCCAGCAGTGAAGCAAGGGCAGGGGGCCATGAGCAGTTCTTC.